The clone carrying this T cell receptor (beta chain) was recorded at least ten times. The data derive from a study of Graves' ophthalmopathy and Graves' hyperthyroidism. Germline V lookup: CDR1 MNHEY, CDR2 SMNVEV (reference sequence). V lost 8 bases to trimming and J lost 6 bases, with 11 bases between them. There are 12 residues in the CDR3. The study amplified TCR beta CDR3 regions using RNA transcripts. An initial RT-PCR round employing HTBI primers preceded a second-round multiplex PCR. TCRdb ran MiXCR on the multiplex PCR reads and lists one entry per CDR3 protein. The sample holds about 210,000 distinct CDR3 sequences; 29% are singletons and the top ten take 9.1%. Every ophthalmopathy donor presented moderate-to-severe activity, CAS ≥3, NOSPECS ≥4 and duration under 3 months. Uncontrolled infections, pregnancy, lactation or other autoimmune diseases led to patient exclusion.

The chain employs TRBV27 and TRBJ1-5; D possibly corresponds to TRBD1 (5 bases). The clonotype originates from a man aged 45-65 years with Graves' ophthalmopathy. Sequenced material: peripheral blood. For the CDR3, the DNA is TGTGCCAGCTGGGGGATGTCTCAGCCCCAGCATTTT. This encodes CASWGMSQPQHF.